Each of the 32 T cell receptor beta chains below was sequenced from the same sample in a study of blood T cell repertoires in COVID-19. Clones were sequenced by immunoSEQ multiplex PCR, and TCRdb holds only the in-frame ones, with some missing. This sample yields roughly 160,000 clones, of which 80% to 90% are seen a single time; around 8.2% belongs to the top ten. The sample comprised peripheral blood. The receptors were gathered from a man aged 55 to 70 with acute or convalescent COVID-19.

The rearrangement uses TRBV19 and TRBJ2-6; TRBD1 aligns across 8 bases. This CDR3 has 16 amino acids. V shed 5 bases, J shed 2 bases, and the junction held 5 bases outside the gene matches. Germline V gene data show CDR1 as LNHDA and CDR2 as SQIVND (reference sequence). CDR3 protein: CASSRDRGAGANVLTF. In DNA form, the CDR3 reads TGTGCCAGTAGTCGTGACAGGGGTGCTGGGGCCAACGTCCTGACTTTC.

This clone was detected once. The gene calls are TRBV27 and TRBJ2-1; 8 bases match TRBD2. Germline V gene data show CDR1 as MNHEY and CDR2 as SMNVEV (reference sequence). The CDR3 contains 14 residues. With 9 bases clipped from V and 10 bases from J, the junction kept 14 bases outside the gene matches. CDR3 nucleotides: TGTGCCAGTAGCGGGTCGGGGGGGAAACGGGAGCAGTTCTTC. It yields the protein CASSGSGGKREQFF.

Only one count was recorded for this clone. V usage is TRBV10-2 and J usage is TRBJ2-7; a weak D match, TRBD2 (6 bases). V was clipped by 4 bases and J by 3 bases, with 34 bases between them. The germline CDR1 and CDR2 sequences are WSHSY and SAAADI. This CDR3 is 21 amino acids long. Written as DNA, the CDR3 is TGCGCCAGCAGTGTGACTCGACTAGAACCCGACGTGAAGCTAGACTACTACGAGCAGTACTTC. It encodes CASSVTRLEPDVKLDYYEQYF.

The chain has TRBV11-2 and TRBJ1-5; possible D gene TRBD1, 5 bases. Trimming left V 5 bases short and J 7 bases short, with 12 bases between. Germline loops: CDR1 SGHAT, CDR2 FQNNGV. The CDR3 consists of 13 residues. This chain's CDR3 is CASSEKGRQPQHF. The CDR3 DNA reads TGTGCCAGCAGCGAAAAGGGGCGGCAGCCCCAGCATTTT. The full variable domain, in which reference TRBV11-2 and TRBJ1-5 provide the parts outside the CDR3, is EAGVAQSPRYKIIEKRQSVAFWCNPISGHATLYWYQQILGQGPKLLIQFQNNGVVDDSQLPKDRFSAERLKGVDSTLKIQPAKLEDSAVYLCASSEKGRQPQHFGDGTRLSIL.

The CDR3: CAWRIAGGRSYNEQFF. The CDR3 DNA is TGTGCCTGGAGAATAGCGGGAGGCCGCTCCTACAATGAGCAGTTCTTC. The J gene is TRBJ2-1, the V gene TRBV30; 10 nucleotides match TRBD2. This CDR3 region has 16 residues. Germline values: CDR1 GTSNPN, CDR2 SVGIG (reference sequence). J lost 0 bases, V lost 3 bases, and 5 bases had no gene match.

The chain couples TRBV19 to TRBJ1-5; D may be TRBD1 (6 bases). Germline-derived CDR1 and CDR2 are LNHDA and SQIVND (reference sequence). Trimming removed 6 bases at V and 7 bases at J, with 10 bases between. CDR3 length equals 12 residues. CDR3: CASRQGQQPQHF. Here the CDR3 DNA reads TGTGCCAGTAGACAGGGCCAGCAGCCCCAGCATTTT.

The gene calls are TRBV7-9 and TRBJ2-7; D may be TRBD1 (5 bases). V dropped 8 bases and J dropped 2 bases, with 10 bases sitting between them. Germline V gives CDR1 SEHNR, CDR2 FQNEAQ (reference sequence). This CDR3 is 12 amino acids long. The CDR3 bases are TGTGCCAGCGGGGCAATCACCTACGAGCAGTACTTC. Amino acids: CASGAITYEQYF.

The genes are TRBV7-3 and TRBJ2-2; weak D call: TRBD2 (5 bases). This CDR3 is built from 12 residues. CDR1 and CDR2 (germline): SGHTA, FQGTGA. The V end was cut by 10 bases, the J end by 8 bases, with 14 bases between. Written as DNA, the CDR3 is TGTGCCACCGGGCTGGAGGTGGGGGAGCTGTTTTTT. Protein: CATGLEVGELFF.

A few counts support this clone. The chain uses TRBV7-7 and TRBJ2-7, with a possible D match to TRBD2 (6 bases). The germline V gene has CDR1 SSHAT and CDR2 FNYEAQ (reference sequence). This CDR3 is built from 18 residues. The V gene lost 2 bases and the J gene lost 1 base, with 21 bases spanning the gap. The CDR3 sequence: CASSLRRDRDVLSYEQYF. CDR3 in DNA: TGTGCCAGCAGCTTAAGGCGGGACCGGGACGTACTGTCCTACGAGCAGTACTTC.

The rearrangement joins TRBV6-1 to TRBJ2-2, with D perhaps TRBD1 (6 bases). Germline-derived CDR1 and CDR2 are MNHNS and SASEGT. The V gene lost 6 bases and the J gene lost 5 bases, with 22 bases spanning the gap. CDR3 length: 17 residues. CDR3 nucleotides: TGTGCCAGCAGAGAAATAAGTGGGCAGGGGAATACCGGGGAGCTGTTTTTT. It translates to CASREISGQGNTGELFF.

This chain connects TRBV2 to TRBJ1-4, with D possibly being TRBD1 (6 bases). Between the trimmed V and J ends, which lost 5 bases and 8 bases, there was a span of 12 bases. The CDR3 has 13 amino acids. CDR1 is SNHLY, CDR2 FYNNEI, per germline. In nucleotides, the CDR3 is TGTGCCAGCAGTTCACAGGGTTTCGAAAAACTGTTTTTT. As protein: CASSSQGFEKLFF.

CDR3 amino acids: CAWTATGTGAYEQYF. CDR3 in DNA: TGTGCCTGGACCGCCACAGGAACTGGGGCCTACGAGCAGTACTTC. The genes are TRBV30 and TRBJ2-7, with TRBD1 as a possible D gene (5 bases). The V end was cut by 4 bases, the J end by 2 bases, with 18 bases between. This CDR3 is built from 15 residues. CDR1 is GTSNPN and CDR2 is SVGIG in the germline V gene (reference sequence). The whole variable domain, remainder taken from reference TRBV30 and TRBJ2-7, is SQTIHQWPATLVQPVGSPLSLECTVEGTSNPNLYWYRQAAGRGLQLLFYSVGIGQISSEVPQNLSASRPQDRQFILSSKKLLLSDSGFYLCAWTATGTGAYEQYFGPGTRLTVT.

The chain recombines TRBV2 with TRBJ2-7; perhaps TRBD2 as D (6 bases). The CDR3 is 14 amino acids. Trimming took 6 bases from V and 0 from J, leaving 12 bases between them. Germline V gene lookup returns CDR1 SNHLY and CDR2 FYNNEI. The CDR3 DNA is TGTGCCAGCAGGCCCGGGGGTAGCTCCTACGAGCAGTACTTC. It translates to CASRPGGSSYEQYF.

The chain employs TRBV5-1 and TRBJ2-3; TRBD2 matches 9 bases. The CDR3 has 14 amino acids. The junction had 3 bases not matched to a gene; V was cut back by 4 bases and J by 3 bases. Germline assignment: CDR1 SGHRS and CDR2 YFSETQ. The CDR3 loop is CASSQGLATDTQYF. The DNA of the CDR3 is TGCGCCAGCAGCCAGGGACTAGCAACAGATACGCAGTATTTT.

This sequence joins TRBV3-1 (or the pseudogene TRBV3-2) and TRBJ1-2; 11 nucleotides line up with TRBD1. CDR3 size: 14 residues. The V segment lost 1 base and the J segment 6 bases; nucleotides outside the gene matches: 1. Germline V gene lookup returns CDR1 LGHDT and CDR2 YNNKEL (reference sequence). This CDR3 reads CASSQGTGGNGYTF. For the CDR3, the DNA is TGTGCCAGCAGCCAAGGGACAGGGGGCAATGGCTACACCTTC.

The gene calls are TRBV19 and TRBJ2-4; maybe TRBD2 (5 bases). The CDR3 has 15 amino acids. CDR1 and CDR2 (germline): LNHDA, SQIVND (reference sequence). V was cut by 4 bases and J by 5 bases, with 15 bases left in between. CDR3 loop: CASSTPRGIENIQYF. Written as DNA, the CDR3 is TGTGCCAGTAGTACCCCTCGGGGTATCGAAAACATTCAGTACTTC.

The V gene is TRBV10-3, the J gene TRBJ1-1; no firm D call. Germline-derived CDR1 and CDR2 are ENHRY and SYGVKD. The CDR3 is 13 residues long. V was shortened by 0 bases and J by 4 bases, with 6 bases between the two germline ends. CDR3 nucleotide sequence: TGTGCCATCAGTGAGTCGAGGGTCACTGAAGCTTTCTTT. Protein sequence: CAISESRVTEAFF.

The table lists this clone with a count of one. Here the CDR3 reads CASSPVGSGSYEQYF. Written as DNA, the CDR3 is TGCGCCAGCAGCCCCGTCGGTAGCGGGTCCTACGAGCAGTACTTC. The rearrangement uses TRBV5-1 and TRBJ2-7; 7 bases match TRBD2. Germline lookup yields CDR1 SGHRS and CDR2 YFSETQ. J lost 1 base, V lost 4 bases, and 8 bases had no gene match. The CDR3 spans 15 residues.

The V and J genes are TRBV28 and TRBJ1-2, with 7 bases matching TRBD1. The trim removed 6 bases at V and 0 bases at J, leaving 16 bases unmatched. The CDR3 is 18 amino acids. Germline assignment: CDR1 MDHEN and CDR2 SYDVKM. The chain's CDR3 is CASRPTLLRDRPNYGYTF. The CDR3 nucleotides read TGTGCCAGCAGGCCAACCCTCCTCCGGGACAGACCTAACTATGGCTACACCTTC.

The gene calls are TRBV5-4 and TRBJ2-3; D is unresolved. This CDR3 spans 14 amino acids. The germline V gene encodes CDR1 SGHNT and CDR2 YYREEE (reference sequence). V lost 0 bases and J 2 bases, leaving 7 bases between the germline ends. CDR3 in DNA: TGTGCCAGCAGCTTGGAGCTGTACACAGATACGCAGTATTTT. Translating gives CASSLELYTDTQYF.

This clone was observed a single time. The CDR3 DNA reads TGTGCCAGCAGTTGGCGGGACAGGGGGAATTCACCCCTCCACTTT. Translation: CASSWRDRGNSPLHF. The rearrangement uses TRBV28 and TRBJ1-6; TRBD1 matches at 11 bases. V lost 4 bases and J lost 7; bases outside the gene matches: 3. This CDR3 contains 15 residues. CDR1 is MDHEN and CDR2 is SYDVKM in the germline V gene.

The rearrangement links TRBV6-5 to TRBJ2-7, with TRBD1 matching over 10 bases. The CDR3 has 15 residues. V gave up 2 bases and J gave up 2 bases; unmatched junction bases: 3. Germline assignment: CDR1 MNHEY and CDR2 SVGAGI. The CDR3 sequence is CASSYRDRGPYEQYF. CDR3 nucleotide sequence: TGTGCCAGCAGTTACCGGGACAGGGGCCCCTACGAGCAGTACTTC.

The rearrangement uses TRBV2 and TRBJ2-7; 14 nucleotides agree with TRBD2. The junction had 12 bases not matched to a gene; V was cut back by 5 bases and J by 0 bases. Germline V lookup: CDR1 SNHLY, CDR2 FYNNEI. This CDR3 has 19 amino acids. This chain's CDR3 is CASSSTQGLAGAHSYEQYF. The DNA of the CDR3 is TGTGCCAGCAGTTCAACCCAGGGACTAGCGGGAGCCCACTCCTACGAGCAGTACTTC.

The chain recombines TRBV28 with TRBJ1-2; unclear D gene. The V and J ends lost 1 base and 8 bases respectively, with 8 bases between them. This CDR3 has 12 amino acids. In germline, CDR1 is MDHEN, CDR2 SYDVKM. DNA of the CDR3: TGTGCCAGCAGTTTATCTGTCCCCGGCTACACCTTC. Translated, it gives CASSLSVPGYTF.

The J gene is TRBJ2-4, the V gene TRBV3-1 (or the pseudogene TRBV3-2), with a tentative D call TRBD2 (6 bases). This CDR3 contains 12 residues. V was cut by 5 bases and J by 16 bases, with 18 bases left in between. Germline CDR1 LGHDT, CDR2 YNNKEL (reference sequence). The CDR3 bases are TGTGCCAGCAGCTCCCGACTAGGCAACGTCTACTTC. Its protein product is CASSSRLGNVYF.

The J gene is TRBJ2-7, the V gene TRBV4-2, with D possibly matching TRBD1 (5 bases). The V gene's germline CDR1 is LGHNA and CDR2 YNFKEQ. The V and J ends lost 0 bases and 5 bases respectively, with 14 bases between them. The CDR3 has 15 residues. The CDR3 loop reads CASSQDRQGRNEQYF. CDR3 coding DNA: TGTGCCAGCAGCCAAGATCGCCAGGGAAGGAACGAGCAGTACTTC.

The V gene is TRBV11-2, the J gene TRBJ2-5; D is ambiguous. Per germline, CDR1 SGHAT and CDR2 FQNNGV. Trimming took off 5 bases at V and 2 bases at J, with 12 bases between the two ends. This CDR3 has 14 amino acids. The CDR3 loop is CASSPGGAQETQYF. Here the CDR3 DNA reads TGTGCCAGCAGCCCCGGCGGAGCGCAAGAGACCCAGTACTTC.

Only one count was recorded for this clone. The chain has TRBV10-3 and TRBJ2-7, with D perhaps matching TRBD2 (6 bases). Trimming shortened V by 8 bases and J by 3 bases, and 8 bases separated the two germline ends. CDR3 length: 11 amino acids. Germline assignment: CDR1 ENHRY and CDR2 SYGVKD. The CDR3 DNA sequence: TGTGCCATCGGGGGAGGCTACGAGCAGTACTTC. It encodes CAIGGGYEQYF.

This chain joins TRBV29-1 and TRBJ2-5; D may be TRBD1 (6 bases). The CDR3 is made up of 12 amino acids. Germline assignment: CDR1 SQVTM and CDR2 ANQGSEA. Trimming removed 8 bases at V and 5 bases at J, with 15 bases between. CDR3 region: CSSLGGRETQYF. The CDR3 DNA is TGCAGCAGCCTAGGGGGACGGGAGACCCAGTACTTC.

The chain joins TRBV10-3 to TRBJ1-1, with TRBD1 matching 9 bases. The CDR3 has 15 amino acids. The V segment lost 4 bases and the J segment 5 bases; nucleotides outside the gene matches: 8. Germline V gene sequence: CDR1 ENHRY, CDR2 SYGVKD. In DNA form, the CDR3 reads TGTGCCATCAGTGGGACCGACAGGGGGGGAACTGAAGCTTTCTTT. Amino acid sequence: CAISGTDRGGTEAFF.

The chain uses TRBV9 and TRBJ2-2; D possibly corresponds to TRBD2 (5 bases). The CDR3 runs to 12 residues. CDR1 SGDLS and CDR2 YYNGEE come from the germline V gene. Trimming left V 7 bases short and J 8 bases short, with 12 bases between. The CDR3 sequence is CASGGLVGELFF. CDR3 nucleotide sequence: TGTGCCAGCGGAGGTCTAGTGGGGGAGCTGTTTTTT.

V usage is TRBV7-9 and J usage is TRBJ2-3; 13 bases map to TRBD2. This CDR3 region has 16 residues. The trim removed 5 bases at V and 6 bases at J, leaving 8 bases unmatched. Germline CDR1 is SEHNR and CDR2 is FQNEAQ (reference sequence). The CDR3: CASSPRTSGRIDTQYF. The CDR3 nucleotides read TGTGCCAGCAGCCCTAGGACTAGCGGGAGAATTGATACGCAGTATTTT.